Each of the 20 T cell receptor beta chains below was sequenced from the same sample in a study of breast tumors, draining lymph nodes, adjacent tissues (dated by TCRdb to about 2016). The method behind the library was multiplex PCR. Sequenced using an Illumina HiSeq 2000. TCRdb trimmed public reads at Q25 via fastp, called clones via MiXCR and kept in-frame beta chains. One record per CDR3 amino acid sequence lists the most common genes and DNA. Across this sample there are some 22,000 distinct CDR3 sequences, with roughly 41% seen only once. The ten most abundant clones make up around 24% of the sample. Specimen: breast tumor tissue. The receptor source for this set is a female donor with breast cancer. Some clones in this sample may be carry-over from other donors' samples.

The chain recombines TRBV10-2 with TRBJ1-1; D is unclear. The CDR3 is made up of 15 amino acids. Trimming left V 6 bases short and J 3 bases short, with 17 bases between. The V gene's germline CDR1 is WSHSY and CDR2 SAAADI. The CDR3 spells CASSGYLHADTEAFF. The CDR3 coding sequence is TGCGCCAGCAGCGGATACCTGCATGCGGACACTGAAGCTTTCTTT.

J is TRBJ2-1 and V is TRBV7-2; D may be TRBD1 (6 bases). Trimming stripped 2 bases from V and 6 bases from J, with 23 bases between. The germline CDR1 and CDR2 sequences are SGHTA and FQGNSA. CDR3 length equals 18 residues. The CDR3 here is CASSLWQGISLYRNEQFF. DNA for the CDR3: TGTGCCAGCAGCTTATGGCAGGGGATTTCCCTATACCGCAATGAGCAGTTCTTC.

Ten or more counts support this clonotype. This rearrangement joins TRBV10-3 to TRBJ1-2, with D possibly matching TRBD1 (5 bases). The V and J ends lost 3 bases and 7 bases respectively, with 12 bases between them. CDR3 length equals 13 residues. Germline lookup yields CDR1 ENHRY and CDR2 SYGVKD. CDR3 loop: CAISDQGYSGYTF. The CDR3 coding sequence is TGTGCCATCAGTGATCAGGGTTACTCTGGCTACACCTTC.

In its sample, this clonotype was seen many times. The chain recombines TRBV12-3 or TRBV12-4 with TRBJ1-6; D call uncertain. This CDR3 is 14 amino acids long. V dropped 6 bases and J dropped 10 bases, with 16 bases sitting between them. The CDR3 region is CASRIDPSLSPLHF. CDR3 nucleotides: TGTGCCAGCAGGATAGATCCTTCCTTATCACCCCTCCACTTT.

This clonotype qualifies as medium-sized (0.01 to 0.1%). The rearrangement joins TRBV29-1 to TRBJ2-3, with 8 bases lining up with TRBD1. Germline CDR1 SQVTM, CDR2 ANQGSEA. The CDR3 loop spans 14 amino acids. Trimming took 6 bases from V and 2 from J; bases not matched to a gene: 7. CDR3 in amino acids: CSVRQGTNTDTQYF. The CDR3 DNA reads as TGCAGCGTCAGACAGGGGACCAACACAGATACGCAGTATTTT.

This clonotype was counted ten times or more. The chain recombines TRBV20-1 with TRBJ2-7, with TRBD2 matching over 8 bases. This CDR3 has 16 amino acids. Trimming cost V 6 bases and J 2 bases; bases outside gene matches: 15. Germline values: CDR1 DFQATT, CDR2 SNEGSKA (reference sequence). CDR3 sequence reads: CSARMGVAGKTYEQYF. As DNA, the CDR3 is TGCAGTGCCAGAATGGGGGTAGCGGGAAAGACCTACGAGCAGTACTTC.

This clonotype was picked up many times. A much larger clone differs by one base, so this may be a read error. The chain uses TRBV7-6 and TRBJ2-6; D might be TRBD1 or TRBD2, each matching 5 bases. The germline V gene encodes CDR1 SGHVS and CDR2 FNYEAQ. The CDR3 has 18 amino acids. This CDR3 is CASSLFEAGSSGAHVLTF. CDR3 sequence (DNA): TGTGCCAGCAGCTTATTTGAGGCAGGGAGCTCTGGGGCCCACGTCCTGACTTTC.

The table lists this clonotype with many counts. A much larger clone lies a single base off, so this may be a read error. The CDR3 spells CASSLQLAASSYEQYF. CDR3 nucleotide sequence: TGTGCCAGCAGCTTACAACTAGCGGCTTCATCCTACGAGCAGTACTTC. The V gene is TRBV11-2, the J gene TRBJ2-7, with 8 bases matching TRBD2. This CDR3 region has 16 residues. Germline trimming cut 2 bases from V and 1 base from J; bases unmatched to any gene: 7. Germline V lookup: CDR1 SGHAT, CDR2 FQNNGV.

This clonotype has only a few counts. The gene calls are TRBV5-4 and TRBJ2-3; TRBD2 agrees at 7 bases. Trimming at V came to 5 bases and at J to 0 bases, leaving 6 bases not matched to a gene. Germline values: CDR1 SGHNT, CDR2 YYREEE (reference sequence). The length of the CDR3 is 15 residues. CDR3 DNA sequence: TGTGCCAGCAGATGGGGGGGGACTAGCACAGATACGCAGTATTTT. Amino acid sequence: CASRWGGTSTDTQYF.

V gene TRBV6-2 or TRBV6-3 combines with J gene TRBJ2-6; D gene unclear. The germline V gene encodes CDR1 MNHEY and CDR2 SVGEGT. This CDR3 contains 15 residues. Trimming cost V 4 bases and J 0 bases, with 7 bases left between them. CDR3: CASSFRSSGANVLTF. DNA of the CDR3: TGTGCCAGCAGTTTCCGGTCCTCTGGGGCCAACGTCCTGACTTTC.

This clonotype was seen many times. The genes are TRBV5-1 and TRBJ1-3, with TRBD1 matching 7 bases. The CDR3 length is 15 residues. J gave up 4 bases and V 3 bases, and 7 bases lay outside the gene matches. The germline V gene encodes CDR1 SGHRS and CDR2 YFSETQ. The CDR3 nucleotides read TGCGCCAGCAGCTACGGGACAGAGGAAGGAAACACCATATATTTT. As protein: CASSYGTEEGNTIYF.

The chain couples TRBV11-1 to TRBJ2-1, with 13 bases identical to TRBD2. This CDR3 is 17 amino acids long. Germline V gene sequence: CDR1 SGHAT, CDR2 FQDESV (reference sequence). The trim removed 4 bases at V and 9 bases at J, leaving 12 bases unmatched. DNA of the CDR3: TGTGCCAGCAGCTGGGCCGCCGGGACTAGCGGGGTGATTGAGCAGTTCTTC. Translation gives CASSWAAGTSGVIEQFF. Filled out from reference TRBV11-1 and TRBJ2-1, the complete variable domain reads EAEVAQSPRYKITEKSQAVAFWCDPISGHATLYWYRQILGQGPELLVQFQDESVVDDSQLPKDRFSAERLKGVDSTLKIQPAELGDSAMYLCASSWAAGTSGVIEQFFGPGTRLTVL.

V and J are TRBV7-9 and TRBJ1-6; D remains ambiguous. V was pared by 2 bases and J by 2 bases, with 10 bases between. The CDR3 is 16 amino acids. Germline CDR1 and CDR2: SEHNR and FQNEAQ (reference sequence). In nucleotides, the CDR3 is TGTGCCAGCAGCTTACGTAGCAGTGCCTATAATTCACCCCTCCACTTT. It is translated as CASSLRSSAYNSPLHF.

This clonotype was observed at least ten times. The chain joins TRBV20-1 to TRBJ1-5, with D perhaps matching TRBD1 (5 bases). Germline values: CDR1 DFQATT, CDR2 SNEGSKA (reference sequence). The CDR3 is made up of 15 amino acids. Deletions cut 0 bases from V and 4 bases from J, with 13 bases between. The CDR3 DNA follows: TGCAGTGCTAGAGATCAGGGCGGCTATAATCAGCCCCAGCATTTT. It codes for CSARDQGGYNQPQHF.

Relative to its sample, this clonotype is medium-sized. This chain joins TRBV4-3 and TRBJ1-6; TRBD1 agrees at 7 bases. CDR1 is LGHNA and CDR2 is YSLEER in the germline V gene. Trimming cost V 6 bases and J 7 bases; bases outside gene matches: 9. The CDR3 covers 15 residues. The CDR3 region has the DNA TGCGCCAGCAGTCTAGGGGGCGCTGCCAATTCACCCCTCCACTTT. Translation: CASSLGGAANSPLHF.

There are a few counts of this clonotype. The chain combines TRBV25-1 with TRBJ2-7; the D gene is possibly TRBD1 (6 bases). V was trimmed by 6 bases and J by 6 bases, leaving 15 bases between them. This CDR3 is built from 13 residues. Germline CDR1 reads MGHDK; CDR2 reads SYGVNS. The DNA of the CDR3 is TGTGCCAGCAGCCAACAGGGTGGAAGCGAGCAGTACTTC. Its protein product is CASSQQGGSEQYF.

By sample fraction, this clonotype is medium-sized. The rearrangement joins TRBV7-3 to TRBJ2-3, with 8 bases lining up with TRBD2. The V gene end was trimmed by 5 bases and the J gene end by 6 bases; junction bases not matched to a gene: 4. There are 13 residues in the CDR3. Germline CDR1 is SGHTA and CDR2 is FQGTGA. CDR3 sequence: CASSLREGDTQYF. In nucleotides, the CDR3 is TGTGCCAGCAGCCTACGGGAGGGGGATACGCAGTATTTT. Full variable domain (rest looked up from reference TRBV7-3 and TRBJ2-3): GAGVSQTPSNKVTEKGKYVELRCDPISGHTALYWYRQSLGQGPEFLIYFQGTGAADDSGLPNDRFFAVRPEGSVSTLKIQRTERGDSAVYLCASSLREGDTQYFGPGTRLTVL.

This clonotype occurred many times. The CDR3 bases are TGCAGTGCTAGAAAGTGGGGGCGTAATTCACCCCTCCACTTT. Translated, it gives CSARKWGRNSPLHF. The chain uses TRBV20-1 and TRBJ1-6; a weak D match, TRBD1 (6 bases). V was cut by 2 bases and J by 6 bases, with 11 bases left in between. The germline gives CDR1 DFQATT, CDR2 SNEGSKA (reference sequence). The CDR3 has 14 amino acids.

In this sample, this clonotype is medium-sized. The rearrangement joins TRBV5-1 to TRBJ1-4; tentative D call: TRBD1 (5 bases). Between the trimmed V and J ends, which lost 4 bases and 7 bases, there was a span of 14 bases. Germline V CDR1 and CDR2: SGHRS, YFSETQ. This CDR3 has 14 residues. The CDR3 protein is CASSPDGGSEKLFF. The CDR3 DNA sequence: TGCGCCAGCAGCCCGGACGGGGGATCTGAAAAACTGTTTTTT. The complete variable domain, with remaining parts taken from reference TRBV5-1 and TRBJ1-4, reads KAGVTQTPRYLIKTRGQQVTLSCSPISGHRSVSWYQQTPGQGLQFLFEYFSETQRNKGNFPGRFSGRQFSNSRSEMNVSTLELGDSALYLCASSPDGGSEKLFFGSGTQLSVL.

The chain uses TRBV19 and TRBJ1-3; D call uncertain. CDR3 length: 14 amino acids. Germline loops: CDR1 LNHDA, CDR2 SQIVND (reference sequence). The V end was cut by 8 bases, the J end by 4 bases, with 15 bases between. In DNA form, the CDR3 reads TGTGCCAGTTCCCCTTCGGTTGGAGGAAACACCATATATTTT. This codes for CASSPSVGGNTIYF. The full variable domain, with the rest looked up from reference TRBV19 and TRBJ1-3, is DGGITQSPKYLFRKEGQNVTLSCEQNLNHDAMYWYRQDPGQGLRLIYYSQIVNDFQKGDIAEGYSVSREKKESFPLTVTSAQKNPTAFYLCASSPSVGGNTIYFGEGSWLTVV.